The T cell receptor (beta chain) under discussion was sequenced for a study of response to subunit inactivated influenza vaccine. General observations from the study: Authors suggested each seasonal flu vaccination may recruit only limited numbers of new T cells.

This clonotype was picked up a small number of times. Antigen: not known. TCRdb itself ran the RT-PCR reads through MiXCR, one entry per CDR3 protein. The sample carries 430,000 or so distinct CDR3 sequences, approximately 11% recorded once. CDR3 length equals 15 residues. Germline V CDR1 and CDR2: KGHSH, LQKENI. Trimming cost V 6 bases and J 0 bases, with 15 bases left between them. This TCR derives from a man aged 45-65 years who received an inactivated influenza vaccine. The chain uses TRBV18 and TRBJ2-7, with D perhaps TRBD1 (5 bases). The sample was PBMCs from blood, taken roughly 48 days after vaccination. CDR3 sequence (DNA): TGTGCCAGCTCCGGTTTTCAGGGTACCTCCTACGAGCAGTACTTC. Translation: CASSGFQGTSYEQYF.